The 22 T cell receptor beta chains in this list originate from one sample, sequenced in a study of cytomegalovirus exposure and HLA in healthy donors. Primers included in the PCR were 60 Vbeta and 13 Jbeta primers. Clones were read by immunoSEQ multiplex PCR, and TCRdb kept only the in-frame ones, dropping some. This table holds roughly 190,000 clones, about four fifths found once. Sample: PBMCs. These receptors were collected from a woman between 18 and 29 years old in good health and CMV-seronegative.

This clone was observed a handful of times. The V call is TRBV5-6, the J call TRBJ1-4; TRBD1 might be the D (5 bases). The V gene's germline CDR1 is SGHDT and CDR2 YYEEEE. Trimming cost V 1 base and J 3 bases, with 10 bases left between them. The CDR3 is 15 residues long. This CDR3 is CASSLLGQPNEKLFF. The CDR3, as DNA: TGTGCCAGCAGCTTGTTGGGGCAGCCTAATGAAAAACTGTTTTTT.

This clone was detected only a few times. This rearrangement joins TRBV7-7 to TRBJ2-7; D may be TRBD2 (6 bases). Germline assignment: CDR1 SSHAT and CDR2 FNYEAQ (reference sequence). The CDR3 sequence is 14 residues long. Trimming removed 5 bases from V and 4 bases from J, with 15 bases in between. CDR3 sequence (DNA): TGTGCCAGCAGCCCTTCCGGGACTGTATACGAGCAGTACTTC. It encodes CASSPSGTVYEQYF.

This sequence joins TRBV10-1 and TRBJ2-5; tentative D call: TRBD2 (6 bases). The CDR3 is made up of 15 amino acids. Per germline, CDR1 WNHNN and CDR2 SYGVQD (reference sequence). V shed 2 bases and J shed 2 bases, with 12 bases lying between them. The CDR3 sequence: CASSEVRAGQETQYF. The CDR3, as DNA: TGCGCCAGCAGTGAGGTCAGGGCGGGACAAGAGACCCAGTACTTC.

The chain couples TRBV4-2 to TRBJ2-1, with D possibly TRBD1 on 6 matching bases. Germline lookup yields CDR1 LGHNA and CDR2 YNFKEQ. V was shortened by 5 bases and J by 4 bases, with 24 bases between the two germline ends. The CDR3 runs to 18 residues. In DNA form, the CDR3 reads TGTGCCAGCAGCGCCCGGGTTGGCGGAGAAGGGACATACAATGAGCAGTTCTTC. This encodes CASSARVGGEGTYNEQFF.

The genes are TRBV5-4 and TRBJ2-7; D might be TRBD1 (5 bases). V lost 4 bases and J 4 bases, leaving 9 bases between the germline ends. The CDR3 runs 12 residues. Germline values: CDR1 SGHNT, CDR2 YYREEE (reference sequence). CDR3 sequence: CASSAGKYEQYV. For the CDR3, the DNA is TGTGCCAGCAGCGCAGGGAAGTACGAGCAGTACGTC.

V is TRBV5-4 and J is TRBJ1-2; 8 nucleotides agree with TRBD1. Germline CDR1 is SGHNT and CDR2 is YYREEE (reference sequence). The trim removed 2 bases at V and 9 bases at J, leaving 6 bases unmatched. This CDR3 has 13 amino acids. CDR3 loop: CASSFGQGGSYTF. Here the CDR3 DNA reads TGTGCCAGCAGCTTCGGACAGGGAGGGAGCTACACCTTC.

V gene TRBV7-2 combines with J gene TRBJ1-2; 8 positions agree with TRBD1. The J segment lost 8 bases and the V segment lost 2 bases, leaving 7 bases of the junction unmatched. This CDR3 region has 14 residues. Germline assignment: CDR1 SGHTA and CDR2 FQGNSA. The CDR3, as DNA: TGTGCCAGCAGCTTAATGGACAGGGAAAAAGGCTACACCTTC. Its protein product is CASSLMDREKGYTF.

The chain joins TRBV9 to TRBJ2-7; perhaps TRBD1 as D (5 bases). This CDR3 region has 14 residues. Trimming removed 7 bases at V and 5 bases at J, with 19 bases between. The V gene's germline CDR1 is SGDLS and CDR2 YYNGEE. CDR3 DNA sequence: TGTGCCAGCTCTCGACAGAGCAATAACCACGAGCAGTACTTC. Its translation is CASSRQSNNHEQYF. The full variable domain, its missing parts supplied by reference TRBV9 and TRBJ2-7, is DSGVTQTPKHLITATGQRVTLRCSPRSGDLSVYWYQQSLDQGLQFLIQYYNGEERAKGNILERFSAQQFPDLHSELNLSSLELGDSALYFCASSRQSNNHEQYFGPGTRLTVT.

The chain combines TRBV5-8 with TRBJ2-7; D uncertain. The CDR3 is made up of 14 amino acids. CDR1 and CDR2 from the germline V gene are SGHTS and YDEGEE. Trimming took off 0 bases at V and 2 bases at J, with 9 bases between the two ends. The CDR3 DNA follows: TGTGCCAGCAGCTTGGACAGTAACACCTACGAGCAGTACTTC. It yields the protein CASSLDSNTYEQYF.

This clone has a count of ten or more. The chain employs TRBV5-1 and TRBJ1-1; the match to TRBD1 covers 9 bases. Trimming removed 5 bases from V and 11 bases from J; junction bases left unmatched: 10. CDR3 size: 13 residues. Germline V gene data show CDR1 as SGHRS and CDR2 as YFSETQ. This CDR3 is CASRLGQGRDAFF. CDR3 nucleotide sequence: TGCGCCAGCAGACTCGGACAGGGGCGAGACGCTTTCTTT.

This clone has just a few counts. The chain recombines TRBV18 with TRBJ1-1; no reliable D call. Per germline, CDR1 KGHSH and CDR2 LQKENI. Between the trimmed V and J ends, which lost 8 bases and 6 bases, there was a span of 16 bases. The CDR3 is 13 residues long. The chain's CDR3 is CASRETSRPEAFF. Written as DNA, the CDR3 is TGTGCCAGCAGAGAGACTTCTCGGCCTGAAGCTTTCTTT.

This clone was counted between two and nine times. The V gene is TRBV5-1, the J gene TRBJ2-3; TRBD1 might be the D (6 bases). Per germline, CDR1 SGHRS and CDR2 YFSETQ. CDR3 size: 16 residues. Trimming took off 0 bases at V and 2 bases at J, with 13 bases between the two ends. The CDR3 here is CASSLGFTGNTDTQYF. The CDR3 DNA is TGCGCCAGCAGCTTGGGGTTCACAGGGAACACAGATACGCAGTATTTT.

This chain connects TRBV27 to TRBJ2-1, with 15 bases that match TRBD2. V was pared by 7 bases and J by 5 bases, with 18 bases of the junction left unmatched. Germline lookup yields CDR1 MNHEY and CDR2 SMNVEV (reference sequence). CDR3 size: 20 residues. The CDR3 nucleotides are TGTGCCAGCACCCGCAGGTCCCCAGGACTAGCGGGAGGGCCACACAATGAGCAGTTCTTC. Translating gives CASTRRSPGLAGGPHNEQFF.

This clone showed up just a few times. The chain employs TRBV2 and TRBJ1-1, with TRBD1 matching 7 bases. The CDR3 contains 13 residues. J was trimmed by 4 bases and V by 2 bases; bases with no gene match: 1. Germline V gene data show CDR1 as SNHLY and CDR2 as FYNNEI. CDR3 bases: TGTGCCAGCAGTGAATCAGGGGGCACTGAAGCTTTCTTT. It translates to CASSESGGTEAFF.

The gene calls are TRBV5-1 and TRBJ2-1, with TRBD2 matching 7 bases. The CDR3 has 17 amino acids. The germline V gene has CDR1 SGHRS and CDR2 YFSETQ. The V segment lost 4 bases and the J segment 5 bases; nucleotides outside the gene matches: 15. Written as DNA, the CDR3 is TGCGCCAGCAGCGACGGGTGGGACTACGAACCAAACAATGAGCAGTTCTTC. Residues: CASSDGWDYEPNNEQFF.

The rearrangement joins TRBV6-5 to TRBJ2-1; TRBD2 matches 13 bases. CDR3 length: 15 amino acids. Germline V CDR1 and CDR2: MNHEY, SVGAGI. V shed 6 bases, J shed 8 bases, and the junction held 7 bases outside the gene matches. CDR3 protein: CASSRTSGSVYEQFF. The CDR3, as DNA: TGTGCCAGCAGCCGGACTAGCGGGAGCGTCTATGAGCAGTTCTTC.

The chain carries TRBV7-8 and TRBJ2-1; a weak D match, TRBD1 (6 bases). The CDR3 consists of 11 residues. V lost 5 bases, J lost 10 bases, and 9 bases lay in between. Looked up from germline, CDR1 is SGHVS and CDR2 is FQNEAQ. The CDR3 DNA follows: TGTGCCAGCAGCGCAGGGGCAGAGCAGTTCTTC. Translating gives CASSAGAEQFF. Using reference TRBV7-8 and TRBJ2-1 for the parts outside the CDR3, the full variable domain is GAGVSQSPRYKVAKRGQDVALRCDPISGHVSLFWYQQALGQGPEFLTYFQNEAQLDKSGLPSDRFFAERPEGSVSTLKIQRTQQEDSAVYLCASSAGAEQFFGPGTRLTVL.

The rearrangement uses TRBV28 and TRBJ1-1, with TRBD1 matching over 11 bases. After removal of 5 bases from V and 2 bases from J, the junction contained 4 bases not matched to a gene. The germline CDR1 and CDR2 sequences are MDHEN and SYDVKM. The CDR3 has 15 amino acids. CDR3 nucleotide sequence: TGTGCCAGCAGTCGGACAGGGGGCTTAAACACTGAAGCTTTCTTT. It specifies CASSRTGGLNTEAFF.

The rearrangement uses TRBV7-9 and TRBJ2-5; D is unclear. Germline CDR1 reads SEHNR; CDR2 reads FQNEAQ (reference sequence). This CDR3 is built from 15 residues. With 5 bases removed from V and 0 bases from J, the gap between germline ends came to 13 bases. The CDR3 nucleotides read TGTGCCAGCAGCAGCCTGGCGGCTCACCAAGAGACCCAGTACTTC. This encodes CASSSLAAHQETQYF.

This chain uses TRBV9 with TRBJ2-3, with D possibly matching TRBD2 (6 bases). Germline assignment: CDR1 SGDLS and CDR2 YYNGEE. CDR3 length: 14 residues. V shed 0 bases and J shed 6 bases, with 11 bases lying between them. CDR3 residues: CASSVARERDTQYF. CDR3 nucleotide sequence: TGTGCCAGCAGCGTAGCCCGGGAGCGGGATACGCAGTATTTT.

V gene TRBV28 combines with J gene TRBJ2-5, with TRBD2 matching 7 bases. The length of the CDR3 is 15 residues. V trimming: 6 bases; J trimming: 5 bases; junction bases outside the gene matches: 12. The germline CDR1 and CDR2 sequences are MDHEN and SYDVKM. DNA for the CDR3: TGTGCCAGCAGAGCGGGACTCCAGCCCGCGGAGACCCAGTACTTC. It yields the protein CASRAGLQPAETQYF.

The chain uses TRBV27 and TRBJ1-2, with D unresolved. Per the germline V gene, CDR1 is MNHEY and CDR2 is SMNVEV (reference sequence). V dropped 7 bases and J dropped 8 bases, with 8 bases sitting between them. This CDR3 region has 10 residues. This CDR3 is CASNSEGYTF. Written as DNA, the CDR3 is TGTGCCAGCAACTCCGAGGGCTACACCTTC.